The clone carrying this T cell receptor (beta chain) was recorded many times. Its specificity is not known. The junction shows a germline mismatch at one end, possibly a read error. Germline values: CDR1 SQVTM, CDR2 ANQGSEA. The CDR3 spans 13 residues. RNA fractions of 10%, 30% or 50% and roughly 19,000 to 1,000,000 sorted cells were the source of naive CD8 libraries. Naive CD8 T cells were picked out by sorting for CD8+CD4-CCR7+CD45RA+. The data stem from a study of molecular identifiers for immune sequencing clone quantification. Findings and limits, study-wide: In a background of about 1 million naive cells, spiked Jurkat TCR RNA from one cell was reportedly detectable. In naive cells, clones above 20 RNA copies held under 1% of molecules, whereas in effector cells they held over 99%.

In TCRdb, the PCR reads were re-called with MiXCR into one record per CDR3 protein. The table shows approximately 670,000 distinct CDR3 sequences, with around 20% occurring only once. The sequencing sample was made of naive CD8+ T cells from blood, with Jurkat cell RNA spiked in. Subset described: FACS-sorted CD8+CD4-CCR7+CD45RA+ naive T cells. This chain links TRBV29-1 with TRBJ2-7, with 7 nucleotides matching TRBD1. The sequence came from a human donor in good health. Some libraries in this study had Jurkat cell RNA spiked in. The CDR3 here is CSACGQVSDEQYF. CDR3 bases: TGCAGCGCCTGCGGACAGGTCTCCGACGAGCAGTACTTC.